Sequencing of this T cell receptor beta chain was carried out in a study of CD8 T cells in ankylosing spondylitis. Study-wide points: A TCR beta motif of 7 to 9 highly homologous variants seemed to mark ankylosing spondylitis blood. Relatively rare in peripheral blood, disease-linked clones were also CD8+. Disease-linked clones were reportedly significantly enriched in matched ankylosing spondylitis synovial fluid.

By quantitative 5'-RACE with molecular barcodes, the TCR beta libraries were made. MiXCR, run by TCRdb on the 5' RACE reads, gives a single entry per CDR3 protein. The sample has more than 150,000 distinct CDR3 sequences; about 18% are singletons. Per the germline V gene, CDR1 is LGHNA and CDR2 is YSLEER. CDR3 length: 17 amino acids. V lost 4 bases to trimming and J lost 8 bases; unmatched junction nucleotides: 16. The table lists this clonotype with many counts. Its target is unknown. V usage is TRBV4-3 and J usage is TRBJ1-2; 10 bases fit TRBD1. Sequencing was done on a sample of blood, either unsorted or a sorted T cell fraction (not recorded which). This TCR was sampled from a male donor between 10 and 30 years old with ankylosing spondylitis or in good health (not recorded which). CDR3 nucleotide sequence: TGCGCCAGCAGCCTCTCACACCGGGACAGGGGTGGTCGAGGCTACACCTTC. Its translation: CASSLSHRDRGGRGYTF.